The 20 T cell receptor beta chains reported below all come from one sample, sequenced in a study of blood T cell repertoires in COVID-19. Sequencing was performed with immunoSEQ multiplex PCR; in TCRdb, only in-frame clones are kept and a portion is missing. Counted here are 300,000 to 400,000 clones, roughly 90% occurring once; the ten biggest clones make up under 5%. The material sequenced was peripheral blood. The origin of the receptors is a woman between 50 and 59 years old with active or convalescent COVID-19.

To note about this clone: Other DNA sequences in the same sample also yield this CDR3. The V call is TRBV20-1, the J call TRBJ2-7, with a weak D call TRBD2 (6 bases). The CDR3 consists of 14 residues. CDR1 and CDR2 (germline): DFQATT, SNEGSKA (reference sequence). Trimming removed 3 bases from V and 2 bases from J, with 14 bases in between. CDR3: CSASRGSGTYEQYF. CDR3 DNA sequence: TGCAGTGCTAGTCGGGGTAGCGGAACCTACGAGCAGTACTTC.

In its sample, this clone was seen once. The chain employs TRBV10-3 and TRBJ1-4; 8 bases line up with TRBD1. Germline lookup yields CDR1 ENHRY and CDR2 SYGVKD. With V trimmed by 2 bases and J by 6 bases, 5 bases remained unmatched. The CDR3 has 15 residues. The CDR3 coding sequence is TGTGCCATCAGTGAGCCCGGGACAGGAGATGAAAAACTGTTTTTT. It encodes CAISEPGTGDEKLFF.

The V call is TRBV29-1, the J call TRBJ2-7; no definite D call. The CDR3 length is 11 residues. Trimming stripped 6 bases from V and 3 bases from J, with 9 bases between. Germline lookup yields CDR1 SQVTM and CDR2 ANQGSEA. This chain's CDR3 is CSVGYSYEQYF. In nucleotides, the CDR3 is TGCAGCGTAGGCTACAGCTACGAGCAGTACTTC.

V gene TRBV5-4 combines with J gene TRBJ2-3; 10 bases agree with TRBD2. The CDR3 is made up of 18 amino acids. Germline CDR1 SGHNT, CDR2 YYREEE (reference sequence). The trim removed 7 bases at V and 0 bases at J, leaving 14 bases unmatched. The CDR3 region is CASFGTSKTSGSTDTQYF. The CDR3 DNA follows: TGTGCCAGCTTCGGTACCTCAAAGACTAGCGGGAGCACAGATACGCAGTATTTT.

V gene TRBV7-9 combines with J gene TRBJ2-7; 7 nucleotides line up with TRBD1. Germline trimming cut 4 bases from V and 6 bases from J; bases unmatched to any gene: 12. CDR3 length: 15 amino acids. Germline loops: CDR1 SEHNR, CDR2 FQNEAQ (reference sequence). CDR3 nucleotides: TGTGCCAGCAGCTCTTATTCAGGGCCAGGGGGCGAGCAGTACTTC. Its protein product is CASSSYSGPGGEQYF. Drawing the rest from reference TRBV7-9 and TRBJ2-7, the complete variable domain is DTGVSQNPRHKITKRGQNVTFRCDPISEHNRLYWYRQTLGQGPEFLTYFQNEAQLEKSRLLSDRFSAERPKGSFSTLEIQRTEQGDSAMYLCASSSYSGPGGEQYFGPGTRLTVT.

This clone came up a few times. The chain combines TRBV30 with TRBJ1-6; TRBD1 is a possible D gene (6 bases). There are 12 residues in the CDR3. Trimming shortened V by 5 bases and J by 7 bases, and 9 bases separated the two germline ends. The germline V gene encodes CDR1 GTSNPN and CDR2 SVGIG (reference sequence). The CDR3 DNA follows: TGTGCCTGGGAGAGGGGGAATTCACCCCTCCACTTT. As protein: CAWERGNSPLHF.

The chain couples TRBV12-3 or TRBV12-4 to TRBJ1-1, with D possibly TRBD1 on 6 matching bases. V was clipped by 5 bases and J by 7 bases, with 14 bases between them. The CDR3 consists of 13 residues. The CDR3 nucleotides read TGTGCCAGCAGTCCAAACAGGGATAGTGAAGCTTTCTTT. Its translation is CASSPNRDSEAFF.

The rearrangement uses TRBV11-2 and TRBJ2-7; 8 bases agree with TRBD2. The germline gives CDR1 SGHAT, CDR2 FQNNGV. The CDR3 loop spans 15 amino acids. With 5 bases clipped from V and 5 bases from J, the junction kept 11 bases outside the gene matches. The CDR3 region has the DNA TGTGCCAGCAGCCACACCGGGGGGGAGGCTCACGAGCAGTACTTC. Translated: CASSHTGGEAHEQYF.

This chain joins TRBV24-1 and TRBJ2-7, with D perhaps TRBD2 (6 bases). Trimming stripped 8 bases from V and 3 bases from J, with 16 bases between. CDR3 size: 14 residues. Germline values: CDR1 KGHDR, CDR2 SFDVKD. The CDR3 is CATKWEDPSYEQYF. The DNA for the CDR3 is TGTGCCACCAAGTGGGAGGATCCTAGCTACGAGCAGTACTTC.

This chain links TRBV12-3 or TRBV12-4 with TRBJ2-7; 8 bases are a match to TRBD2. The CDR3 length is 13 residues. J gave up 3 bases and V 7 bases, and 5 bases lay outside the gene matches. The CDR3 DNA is TGTGCCAGCACAGCGGGGGAGGACTACGAGCAGTACTTC. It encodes CASTAGEDYEQYF.

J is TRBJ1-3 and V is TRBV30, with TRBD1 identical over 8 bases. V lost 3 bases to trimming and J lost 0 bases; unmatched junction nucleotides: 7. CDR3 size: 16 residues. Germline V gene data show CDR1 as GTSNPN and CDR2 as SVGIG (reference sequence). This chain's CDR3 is CAWSNRGTPSGNTIYF. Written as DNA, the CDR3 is TGTGCCTGGAGCAACAGGGGGACTCCCTCTGGAAACACCATATATTTT. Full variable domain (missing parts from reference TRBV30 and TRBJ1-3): SQTIHQWPATLVQPVGSPLSLECTVEGTSNPNLYWYRQAAGRGLQLLFYSVGIGQISSEVPQNLSASRPQDRQFILSSKKLLLSDSGFYLCAWSNRGTPSGNTIYFGEGSWLTVV.

In DNA form, the CDR3 reads TGTGCCAGCAGCTATCCGGGACTTGCGGATTCACCCCTCCACTTT. This encodes CASSYPGLADSPLHF. The rearrangement joins TRBV5-8 to TRBJ1-6; tentative D call: TRBD1 (5 bases). The CDR3 runs to 15 residues. The germline V gene encodes CDR1 SGHTS and CDR2 YDEGEE. The V end was cut by 3 bases, the J end by 8 bases, with 15 bases between.

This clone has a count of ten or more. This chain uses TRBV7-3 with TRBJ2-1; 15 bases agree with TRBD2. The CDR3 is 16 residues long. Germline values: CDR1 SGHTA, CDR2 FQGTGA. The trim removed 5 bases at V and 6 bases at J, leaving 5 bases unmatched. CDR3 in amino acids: CASSAGLAGGSNEQFF. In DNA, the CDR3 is TGTGCCAGCAGCGCCGGACTAGCGGGAGGGTCCAATGAGCAGTTCTTC.

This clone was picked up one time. The CDR3 is CASSLSGIHNGYTF. The DNA of the CDR3 is TGTGCCAGCAGTCTATCAGGGATACACAATGGCTACACCTTC. The chain recombines TRBV28 with TRBJ1-2; tentatively, D is TRBD1 (5 bases). Germline loops: CDR1 MDHEN, CDR2 SYDVKM. The CDR3 consists of 14 residues. V shed 5 bases and J shed 6 bases, with 16 bases lying between them.

The CDR3 sequence: CASSYGQERLKDGYGYTF. CDR3 bases: TGTGCCAGCAGCTACGGACAGGAAAGGTTGAAAGATGGGTATGGCTACACCTTC. This sequence joins TRBV5-4 and TRBJ1-2, with 7 bases lining up with TRBD1. V was clipped by 3 bases and J by 5 bases; unmatched bases: 19. The germline V gene encodes CDR1 SGHNT and CDR2 YYREEE (reference sequence). CDR3 length: 18 residues.

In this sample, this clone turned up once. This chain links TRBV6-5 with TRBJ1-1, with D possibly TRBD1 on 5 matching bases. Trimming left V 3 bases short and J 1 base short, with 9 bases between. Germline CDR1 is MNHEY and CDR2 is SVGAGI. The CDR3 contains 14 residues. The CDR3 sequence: CASSYDRRNTEAFF. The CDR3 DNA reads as TGTGCCAGCAGTTATGACAGACGGAACACTGAAGCTTTCTTT.

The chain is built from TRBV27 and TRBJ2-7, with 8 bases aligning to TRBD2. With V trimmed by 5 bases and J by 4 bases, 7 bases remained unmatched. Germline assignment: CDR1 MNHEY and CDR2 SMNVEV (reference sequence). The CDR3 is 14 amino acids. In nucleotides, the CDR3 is TGTGCCAGCAGTCCGTCGGGACTAGTGTACGAGCAGTACTTC. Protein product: CASSPSGLVYEQYF.

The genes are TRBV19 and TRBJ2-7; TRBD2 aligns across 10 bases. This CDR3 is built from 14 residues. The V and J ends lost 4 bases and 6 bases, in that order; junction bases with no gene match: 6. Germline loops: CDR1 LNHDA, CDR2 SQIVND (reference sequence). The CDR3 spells CASSKLAGPGEQYF. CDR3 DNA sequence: TGTGCCAGTAGTAAACTAGCGGGGCCGGGCGAGCAGTACTTC.

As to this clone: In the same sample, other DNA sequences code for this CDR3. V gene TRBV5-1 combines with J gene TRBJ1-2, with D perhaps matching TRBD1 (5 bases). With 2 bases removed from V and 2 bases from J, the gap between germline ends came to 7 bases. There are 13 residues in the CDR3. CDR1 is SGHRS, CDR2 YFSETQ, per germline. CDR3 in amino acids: CASSFDSNYGYTF. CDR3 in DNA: TGCGCCAGCAGCTTTGACAGCAACTATGGCTACACCTTC.

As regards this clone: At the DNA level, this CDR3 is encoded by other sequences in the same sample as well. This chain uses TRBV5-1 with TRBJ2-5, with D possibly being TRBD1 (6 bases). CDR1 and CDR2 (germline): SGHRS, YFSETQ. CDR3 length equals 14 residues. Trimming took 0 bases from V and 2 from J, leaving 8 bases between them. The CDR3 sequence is CASSLAQGQETQYF. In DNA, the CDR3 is TGCGCCAGCAGCTTGGCCCAGGGGCAAGAGACCCAGTACTTC.